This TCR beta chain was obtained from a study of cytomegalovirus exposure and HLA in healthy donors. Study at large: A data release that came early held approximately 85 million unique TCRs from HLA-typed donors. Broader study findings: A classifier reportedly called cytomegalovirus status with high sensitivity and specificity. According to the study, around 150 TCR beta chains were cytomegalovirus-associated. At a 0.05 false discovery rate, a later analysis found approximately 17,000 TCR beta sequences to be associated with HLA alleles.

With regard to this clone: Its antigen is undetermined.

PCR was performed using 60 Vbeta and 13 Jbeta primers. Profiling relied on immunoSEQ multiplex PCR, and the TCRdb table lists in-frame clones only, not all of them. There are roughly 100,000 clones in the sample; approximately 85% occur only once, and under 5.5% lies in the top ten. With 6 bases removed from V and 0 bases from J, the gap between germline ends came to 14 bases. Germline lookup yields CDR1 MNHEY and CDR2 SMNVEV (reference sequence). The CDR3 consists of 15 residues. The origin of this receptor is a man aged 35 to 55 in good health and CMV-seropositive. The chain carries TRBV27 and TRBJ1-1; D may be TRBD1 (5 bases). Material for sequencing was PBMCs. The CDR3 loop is CASRHGGRVNTEAFF. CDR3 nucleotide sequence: TGTGCCAGCAGGCACGGGGGTCGGGTGAACACTGAAGCTTTCTTT.